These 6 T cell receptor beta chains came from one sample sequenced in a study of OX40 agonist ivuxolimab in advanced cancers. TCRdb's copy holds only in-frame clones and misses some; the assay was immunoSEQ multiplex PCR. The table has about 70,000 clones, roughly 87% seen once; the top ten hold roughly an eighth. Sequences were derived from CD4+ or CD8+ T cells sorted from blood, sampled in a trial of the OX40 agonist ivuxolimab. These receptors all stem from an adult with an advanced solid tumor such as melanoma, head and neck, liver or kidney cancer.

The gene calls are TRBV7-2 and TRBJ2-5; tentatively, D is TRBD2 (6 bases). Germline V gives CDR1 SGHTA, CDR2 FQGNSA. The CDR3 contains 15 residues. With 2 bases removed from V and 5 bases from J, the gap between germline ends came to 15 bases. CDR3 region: CASSLMRGIGETQYF. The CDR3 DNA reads TGTGCCAGCAGCTTAATGCGGGGAATTGGGGAGACCCAGTACTTC.

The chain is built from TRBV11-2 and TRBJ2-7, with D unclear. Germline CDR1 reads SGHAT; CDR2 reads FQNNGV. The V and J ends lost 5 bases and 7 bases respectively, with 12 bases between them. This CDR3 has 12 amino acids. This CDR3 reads CASSLRALEQYF. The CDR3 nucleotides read TGTGCCAGCAGCCTTAGAGCGTTGGAGCAGTACTTC.

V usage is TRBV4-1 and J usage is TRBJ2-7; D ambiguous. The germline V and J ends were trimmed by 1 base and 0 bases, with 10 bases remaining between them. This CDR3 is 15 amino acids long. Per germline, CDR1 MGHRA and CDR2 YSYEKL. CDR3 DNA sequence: TGCGCCAGCAGCCAAGCGTTTACGGACTCCTACGAGCAGTACTTC. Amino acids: CASSQAFTDSYEQYF.

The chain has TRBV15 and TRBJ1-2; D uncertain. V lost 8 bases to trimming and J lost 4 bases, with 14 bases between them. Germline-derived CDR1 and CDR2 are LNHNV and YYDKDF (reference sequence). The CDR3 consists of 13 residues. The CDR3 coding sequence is TGTGCCACCGCACCGGGAACGTTCTATGGCTACACCTTC. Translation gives CATAPGTFYGYTF.

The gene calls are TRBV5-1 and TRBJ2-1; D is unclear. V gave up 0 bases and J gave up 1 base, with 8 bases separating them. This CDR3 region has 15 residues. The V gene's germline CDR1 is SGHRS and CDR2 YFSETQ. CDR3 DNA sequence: TGCGCCAGCAGCTTGGGTCAGACTTCCTACAATGAGCAGTTCTTC. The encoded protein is CASSLGQTSYNEQFF.

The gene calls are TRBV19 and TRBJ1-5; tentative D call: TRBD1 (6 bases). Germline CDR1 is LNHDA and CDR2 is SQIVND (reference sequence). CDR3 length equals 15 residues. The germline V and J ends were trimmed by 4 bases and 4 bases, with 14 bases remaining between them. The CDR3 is CASSKSGAYNQPQHF. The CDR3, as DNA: TGTGCCAGTAGTAAGTCAGGGGCGTATAATCAGCCCCAGCATTTT.